Listed here is a single T cell receptor (beta chain). The entry originates in a study of blood T cell repertoires in COVID-19. The table came from immunoSEQ multiplex PCR; TCRdb's copy has only in-frame clones and leaves some out. The sample holds roughly 60,000 clones, about 77% seen once. Germline trimming cut 0 bases from V and 2 bases from J; bases unmatched to any gene: 4. CDR1 is ENHRY, CDR2 SYGVKD, per germline. The CDR3 length is 16 residues. The chain couples TRBV10-3 to TRBJ2-4; 7 bases agree with TRBD1. The TCR sequence derives from a human donor in a cohort sampled during active COVID-19. Sequencing was done on a sample of peripheral blood. DNA of the CDR3: TGTGCCATCAGTGAGTCGACAGGGTTAACCAAAAACATTCAGTACTTC. Its translation: CAISESTGLTKNIQYF.